Below are 29 T cell receptor beta chains sequenced from a single sample in a study of shared clonotypes between healthy human individuals. CD45RO-negative CD8 cells positively selected for CCR7 made up the naive population, which excluded terminally differentiated effector memory CD45RA+ cells. Assay: immunoSEQ multiplex PCR; the TCRdb copy retains only in-frame clones and omits some. The sample has over 2,000,000 clones, 93% seen once. Sequencing input: naive CD8+ T cells from PBMCs. The origin of the receptors is a man younger than 35 in good health. Some clones in this sample may be carry-over from other donors' samples.

The gene calls are TRBV7-8 and TRBJ2-7; D might be TRBD1 (5 bases). CDR1 and CDR2 from the germline V gene are SGHVS and FQNEAQ. The length of the CDR3 is 12 residues. The V gene lost 5 bases and the J gene lost 5 bases, with 10 bases spanning the gap. CDR3 in amino acids: CASSTDSDEQYF. The CDR3, as DNA: TGTGCCAGCAGCACCGACAGCGACGAGCAGTACTTC.

The chain joins TRBV6-1 to TRBJ2-7; the match to TRBD2 covers 7 bases. CDR1 MNHNS and CDR2 SASEGT come from the germline V gene. CDR3 length: 15 residues. V trimming: 1 base; J trimming: 2 bases; junction bases outside the gene matches: 5. CDR3 in DNA: TGTGCCAGCAGTGAAGGGGCTAGCGGACCCTACGAGCAGTACTTC. Protein: CASSEGASGPYEQYF.

The rearrangement links TRBV28 to TRBJ2-3; tentatively, D is TRBD1 (5 bases). The germline CDR1 and CDR2 sequences are MDHEN and SYDVKM. The CDR3 runs to 17 residues. Trimming left V 6 bases short and J 1 base short, with 20 bases between. The CDR3 is CASSRGAGKGGTDTQYF. CDR3 nucleotides: TGTGCCAGCAGCCGTGGAGCAGGTAAAGGGGGCACAGATACGCAGTATTTT. The variable domain in full, with the rest retrieved from reference TRBV28 and TRBJ2-3, is DVKVTQSSRYLVKRTGEKVFLECVQDMDHENMFWYRQDPGLGLRLIYFSYDVKMKEKGDIPEGYSVSREKKERFSLILESASTNQTSMYLCASSRGAGKGGTDTQYFGPGTRLTVL.

This chain connects TRBV27 to TRBJ2-7; D is ambiguous. The V gene lost 3 bases and the J gene lost 2 bases, with 17 bases spanning the gap. Germline V gene data show CDR1 as MNHEY and CDR2 as SMNVEV (reference sequence). The CDR3 loop spans 16 amino acids. The CDR3: CASSLIYGGATYEQYF. CDR3 nucleotide sequence: TGTGCCAGCAGTTTGATTTATGGCGGAGCTACCTACGAGCAGTACTTC.

The chain combines TRBV4-3 with TRBJ2-7; tentatively, D is TRBD2 (5 bases). This CDR3 comprises 13 residues. The V end lost 1 base, the J end lost 6 bases, and 10 bases lay between the germline ends. CDR1 is LGHNA, CDR2 YSLEER, per germline. CDR3 protein: CASSQVRGLEQYF. Written as DNA, the CDR3 is TGCGCCAGCAGCCAAGTCAGAGGGCTCGAGCAGTACTTC.

The V gene is TRBV27, the J gene TRBJ1-1, with D maybe TRBD1 (5 bases). Germline assignment: CDR1 MNHEY and CDR2 SMNVEV (reference sequence). The CDR3 totals 11 residues. The V gene lost 8 bases and the J gene lost 1 base, with 5 bases spanning the gap. CDR3 bases: TGTGCCAGCCAGGGGAACACTGAAGCTTTCTTT. Protein: CASQGNTEAFF.

V usage is TRBV28 and J usage is TRBJ1-3; no reliable D call. Germline lookup yields CDR1 MDHEN and CDR2 SYDVKM. V was pared by 3 bases and J by 0 bases, with 9 bases between. CDR3 length equals 15 residues. CDR3 sequence (DNA): TGTGCCAGCAGTTTGGTCGTCGCCTCTGGAAACACCATATATTTT. It specifies CASSLVVASGNTIYF. Together with reference TRBV28 and TRBJ1-3, the CDR3 gives the full variable domain: DVKVTQSSRYLVKRTGEKVFLECVQDMDHENMFWYRQDPGLGLRLIYFSYDVKMKEKGDIPEGYSVSREKKERFSLILESASTNQTSMYLCASSLVVASGNTIYFGEGSWLTVV.

This clone was recorded once. The chain uses TRBV5-1 and TRBJ1-3; D perhaps matches TRBD1 (6 bases). V gave up 4 bases and J gave up 4 bases, with 12 bases separating them. The CDR3 runs to 14 residues. Germline-derived CDR1 and CDR2 are SGHRS and YFSETQ. The CDR3 sequence: CASSDRGGGNTIYF. As DNA, the CDR3 is TGCGCCAGCAGCGACCGCGGGGGCGGAAACACCATATATTTT. Drawing the rest from reference TRBV5-1 and TRBJ1-3, the complete variable domain is KAGVTQTPRYLIKTRGQQVTLSCSPISGHRSVSWYQQTPGQGLQFLFEYFSETQRNKGNFPGRFSGRQFSNSRSEMNVSTLELGDSALYLCASSDRGGGNTIYFGEGSWLTVV.

Of note for this clone: Distinct nucleotide sequences in the sample also encode this CDR3. V is TRBV7-2 and J is TRBJ2-1, with 9 bases that match TRBD2. V dropped 1 base and J dropped 2; count of bases not matched to a gene: 3. Germline V lookup: CDR1 SGHTA, CDR2 FQGNSA. CDR3 length: 16 residues. CDR3 bases: TGTGCCAGCAGCTTAGGGGCGGGAGGGCCCTACAATGAGCAGTTCTTC. Translation gives CASSLGAGGPYNEQFF. The complete variable domain, with remaining parts taken from reference TRBV7-2 and TRBJ2-1, reads GAGVSQSPSNKVTEKGKDVELRCDPISGHTALYWYRQSLGQGLEFLIYFQGNSAPDKSGLPSDRFSAERTGGSVSTLTIQRTQQEDSAVYLCASSLGAGGPYNEQFFGPGTRLTVL.

The V gene is TRBV5-6, the J gene TRBJ1-4; TRBD1 might be the D (5 bases). This CDR3 contains 17 residues. Germline CDR1 SGHDT, CDR2 YYEEEE. Trimming removed 0 bases from V and 8 bases from J, with 20 bases in between. The CDR3 region is CASSLAGDEGQEEKLFF. The CDR3 nucleotides read TGTGCCAGCAGCTTGGCCGGGGATGAGGGGCAGGAAGAAAAACTGTTTTTT.

The chain has TRBV19 and TRBJ1-1; D not certain. Germline CDR1 LNHDA, CDR2 SQIVND (reference sequence). The CDR3 loop spans 16 amino acids. V gave up 0 bases and J gave up 1 base, with 12 bases separating them. The CDR3 reads CASSIDRSLPNTEAFF. The CDR3 region has the DNA TGTGCCAGTAGTATAGATCGATCATTGCCGAACACTGAAGCTTTCTTT.

The chain joins TRBV28 to TRBJ1-2; tentatively, D is TRBD1 (5 bases). Germline CDR1 and CDR2: MDHEN and SYDVKM. The CDR3 has 14 amino acids. V lost 9 bases and J lost 3, with 17 bases in between. The CDR3 protein is CASRGGERDYGYTF. The CDR3 DNA is TGTGCCAGTCGGGGAGGGGAAAGGGACTATGGCTACACCTTC.

V gene TRBV9 combines with J gene TRBJ2-1, with TRBD1 as a possible D gene (5 bases). Germline V gene data show CDR1 as SGDLS and CDR2 as YYNGEE. The CDR3 consists of 16 residues. Trimming shortened V by 5 bases and J by 9 bases, and 24 bases separated the two germline ends. CDR3 nucleotides: TGTGCCAGCAGTGAGGCCTGGGGCAAACCCACCCCTGAGCAGTTCTTC. Its protein is CASSEAWGKPTPEQFF.

This rearrangement joins TRBV7-6 to TRBJ2-2; a possible D gene is TRBD2 (6 bases). The V end lost 7 bases, the J end lost 7 bases, and 16 bases lay between the germline ends. The CDR3 covers 14 residues. The V gene's germline CDR1 is SGHVS and CDR2 FNYEAQ. The CDR3 nucleotides read TGTGCCAGCACCCCTCTTGGGGGGAACGGGGAGCTGTTTTTT. Its translation is CASTPLGGNGELFF.

The chain's CDR3 is CASTGEWSGELFF. The CDR3 region has the DNA TGTGCCAGCACAGGGGAGTGGTCCGGGGAGCTGTTTTTT. The chain recombines TRBV6-5 with TRBJ2-2; D is possibly TRBD1 (6 bases). The CDR3 loop spans 13 amino acids. V lost 7 bases, J lost 6 bases, and 12 bases lay in between. The germline V gene has CDR1 MNHEY and CDR2 SVGAGI.

The rearrangement uses TRBV5-1 and TRBJ1-2; TRBD1 might be the D (5 bases). There are 15 residues in the CDR3. Trimming pared 1 base from V and 8 bases from J, leaving 18 bases between. Looked up from germline, CDR1 is SGHRS and CDR2 is YFSETQ. The CDR3 DNA follows: TGCGCCAGCAGCTTGAGGGTTGGGACGGAGACGGGCTACACCTTC. Protein: CASSLRVGTETGYTF.

In this sample, this clone turned up once. The V gene is TRBV7-3, the J gene TRBJ1-3; D is possibly TRBD1 (5 bases). The V and J ends lost 5 bases and 2 bases respectively, with 10 bases between them. Germline values: CDR1 SGHTA, CDR2 FQGTGA. This CDR3 has 14 residues. The CDR3 bases are TGTGCCAGCAGCCCTGGGGGGGCTGGAAACACCATATATTTT. Amino acid sequence: CASSPGGAGNTIYF.

This clone was recorded once. The CDR3 region is CATSRTRSYEQYF. In DNA, the CDR3 is TGTGCCACCAGCAGGACCCGATCCTACGAGCAGTACTTC. This sequence joins TRBV15 and TRBJ2-7; D ambiguous. CDR1 is LNHNV and CDR2 is YYDKDF in the germline V gene (reference sequence). V was clipped by 3 bases and J by 1 base, with 7 bases between them. The CDR3 is 13 residues long.

This chain connects TRBV7-9 to TRBJ2-1, with 7 bases aligning to TRBD1. Germline CDR1 and CDR2: SEHNR and FQNEAQ (reference sequence). This CDR3 region has 16 residues. J gave up 0 bases and V 3 bases, and 5 bases lay outside the gene matches. As DNA, the CDR3 is TGTGCCAGCAGCTTCCCGACAGGGAGCTCCTACAATGAGCAGTTCTTC. This sequence encodes CASSFPTGSSYNEQFF.

The chain couples TRBV6-1 to TRBJ2-4, with 8 bases fitting TRBD1. Losses at the gene ends were 10 bases for V and 7 bases for J; bases not matched to a gene: 15. Germline V lookup: CDR1 MNHNS, CDR2 SASEGT. The CDR3 loop spans 15 amino acids. CDR3 protein: CATFGRDRPFNIQYF. CDR3 in DNA: TGTGCCACCTTTGGAAGGGACAGGCCCTTTAACATTCAGTACTTC.

In its sample, this clone was seen once. This chain joins TRBV25-1 and TRBJ1-3; unclear D gene. The V and J ends lost 0 bases and 1 base respectively, with 10 bases between them. Germline lookup yields CDR1 MGHDK and CDR2 SYGVNS. CDR3 length: 16 residues. CDR3 DNA sequence: TGTGCCAGCAGTGAATATGGACTGTCGTCTGGAAACACCATATATTTT. As protein: CASSEYGLSSGNTIYF.

This rearrangement joins TRBV11-3 to TRBJ2-3, with D possibly TRBD2 on 5 matching bases. The CDR3 consists of 14 residues. Trimming cost V 5 bases and J 5 bases, with 14 bases left between them. Germline CDR1 reads SGHNT; CDR2 reads YENEEA. Written as DNA, the CDR3 is TGTGCCAGCAGCCTCCGGGATGGTAAAGATACGCAGTATTTT. It specifies CASSLRDGKDTQYF.

The chain has TRBV28 and TRBJ2-7; maybe TRBD1 (6 bases). The V and J ends lost 6 bases and 0 bases respectively, with 9 bases between them. From germline, CDR1 is MDHEN and CDR2 SYDVKM. This CDR3 region has 13 residues. The CDR3 coding sequence is TGTGCCAGCAGGGCCAGGGGCTCCTACGAGCAGTACTTC. It translates to CASRARGSYEQYF.

The chain has TRBV7-3 and TRBJ2-1, with TRBD1 matching 7 bases. With V trimmed by 1 base and J by 9 bases, 9 bases remained unmatched. The V gene's germline CDR1 is SGHTA and CDR2 FQGTGA. CDR3 length equals 15 residues. This chain's CDR3 is CASSLKGGSGGEQFF. In DNA, the CDR3 is TGTGCCAGCAGCTTAAAAGGGGGCAGCGGCGGTGAGCAGTTCTTC.

The rearrangement links TRBV28 to TRBJ1-4; D is ambiguous. Germline V CDR1 and CDR2: MDHEN, SYDVKM. V was cut by 8 bases and J by 0 bases, with 13 bases left in between. The CDR3 runs to 15 residues. CDR3 coding DNA: TGTGCCAGCGGTGGGATATATGCAACTAATGAAAAACTGTTTTTT. Its protein product is CASGGIYATNEKLFF.

The CDR3 sequence: CASSILEGAGSNEQYF. The CDR3 DNA is TGTGCCAGCAGTATCCTAGAGGGCGCGGGATCCAACGAGCAGTACTTC. The chain couples TRBV28 to TRBJ2-7, with D perhaps TRBD2 (6 bases). V lost 5 bases, J lost 5 bases, and 22 bases lay in between. Germline V gene data show CDR1 as MDHEN and CDR2 as SYDVKM. This CDR3 has 16 residues.

The CDR3 nucleotides read TGTGCCGCGGGATGGAGGGAAGATTCACCCCTCCACTTT. It encodes CAAGWREDSPLHF. V and J are TRBV6-5 and TRBJ1-6; D is ambiguous. The CDR3 runs 13 residues. The germline V and J ends were trimmed by 11 bases and 8 bases, with 16 bases remaining between them. Germline values: CDR1 MNHEY, CDR2 SVGAGI.

The CDR3 here is CASSQIPPGALGWQFF. In DNA, the CDR3 is TGTGCCAGCAGCCAAATTCCTCCGGGGGCACTTGGTTGGCAGTTCTTC. V usage is TRBV4-2 and J usage is TRBJ2-1; either TRBD1 or TRBD2 may supply D (6 bases each). Germline assignment: CDR1 LGHNA and CDR2 YNFKEQ. CDR3 size: 16 residues. With 2 bases removed from V and 12 bases from J, the gap between germline ends came to 23 bases.

The J gene is TRBJ2-1, the V gene TRBV4-1; no reliable D call. This CDR3 comprises 15 residues. Germline V CDR1 and CDR2: MGHRA, YSYEKL. V was pared by 0 bases and J by 4 bases, with 10 bases between. The CDR3 sequence: CASSQDKAYYNEQFF. The CDR3 bases are TGCGCCAGCAGCCAAGATAAGGCCTATTACAATGAGCAGTTCTTC.